This T cell receptor beta chain was sequenced during a study of regulatory T cells in long-lasting Graves disease. Construction of TCR beta libraries relied on iRepertoire HTBI primers and on Arm-PCR targeting CDR3 regions. MiXCR, run by TCRdb on the multiplex PCR reads, gives a single entry per CDR3 protein. The sample comprises some 430,000 distinct CDR3 sequences, roughly 21% of which are singletons, and 7.1% rests with the top ten. Stated time point: persistent/refractory GD, antithyroid drugs over 5 years with positive TRAb. TCR sequences were obtained from RNA taken from PBMCs. V lost 1 base, J lost 1 base, and 8 bases lay in between. The CDR3 sequence is 14 residues long. The germline CDR1 and CDR2 sequences are KGHSY and FQNENV.

This receptor was identified in a female donor with Graves disease. The sample consisted of peripheral blood mononuclear cells (PBMCs), taken when the disease was refractory, from a patient treated with antithyroid drugs. The chain combines TRBV16 with TRBJ2-7; D is uncertain. CDR3 in DNA: TGTGCCAGCAGCCAATGGTACGGATCCTACGAGCAGTACTTC. Protein sequence: CASSQWYGSYEQYF.